This section outlines one T cell receptor (beta chain) sequence together with its context. No antigen is known for it. Treatment reported: oral pan-JAK inhibitor, 5-10 mg twice daily. These data belong to a study of CD8+ T cells in alopecia areata. General observations from the study: Because of a solitary nonresponder, the connection of baseline CD8+ expansion to response stays uncertain. More clonal than normal scalp was lesional scalp, particularly alopecia totalis/universalis.

Extracted RNA was reverse transcribed into cDNA, the sequencing template. Only in-frame clones appear in the TCRdb table, and some are missing; sequencing was by immunoSEQ multiplex PCR. The sample lists approximately 300,000 clones, roughly 64% occurring once. This receptor was identified in a human donor with alopecia areata. Sequencing was performed on CD4+ T cells sorted from blood, taken at week 24, from a patient treated with tofacitinib.

In DNA, the CDR3 is TGCGCCAGCAGCTTGGAGGGACTCCAGCCGGTTACGCAGTATTTT. This sequence encodes CASSLEGLQPVTQYF. This chain links TRBV5-1 with TRBJ2-3; D might be TRBD2 (6 bases). CDR3 size: 15 residues. Germline V CDR1 and CDR2: SGHRS, YFSETQ. Trimming stripped 0 bases from V and 8 bases from J, with 16 bases between. The full variable domain, in which reference TRBV5-1 and TRBJ2-3 provide the parts outside the CDR3, is KAGVTQTPRYLIKTRGQQVTLSCSPISGHRSVSWYQQTPGQGLQFLFEYFSETQRNKGNFPGRFSGRQFSNSRSEMNVSTLELGDSALYLCASSLEGLQPVTQYFGPGTRLTVL.